The 25 T cell receptor beta chains below were found in one sample sequenced in a study of graft-versus-host responses after intestinal transplantation. Assay used: immunoSEQ multiplex PCR; TCRdb lists only in-frame clones, some missing. The data contain about 54,000 clones, about 89% of them singletons. The sample in question was PBMCs, obtained about 93 weeks after intestinal transplant. These receptors were taken from a human patient who received an intestinal transplant, so some T cells may come from the graft donor.

The chain links TRBV11-2 to TRBJ2-1; D may be TRBD2 (7 bases). Germline CDR1 is SGHAT and CDR2 is FQNNGV. This CDR3 has 17 residues. V lost 5 bases to trimming and J lost 1 base, with 18 bases between them. The CDR3 sequence is CASSLAPGGTSYNEQFF. CDR3 bases: TGTGCCAGCAGCCTTGCACCCGGGGGGACATCCTACAATGAGCAGTTCTTC. Together with reference TRBV11-2 and TRBJ2-1, the CDR3 gives the full variable domain: EAGVAQSPRYKIIEKRQSVAFWCNPISGHATLYWYQQILGQGPKLLIQFQNNGVVDDSQLPKDRFSAERLKGVDSTLKIQPAKLEDSAVYLCASSLAPGGTSYNEQFFGPGTRLTVL.

By sample fraction, this clone is medium-sized. The CDR3 loop is CASSLRGPGDPNNEQFF. For the CDR3, the DNA is TGTGCCAGCAGCTTAAGGGGCCCCGGGGACCCTAACAATGAGCAGTTCTTC. This chain uses TRBV7-9 with TRBJ2-1; D might be TRBD1 or TRBD2, each matching 5 bases. Germline CDR1 is SEHNR and CDR2 is FQNEAQ (reference sequence). Trimming left V 2 bases short and J 5 bases short, with 19 bases between. There are 17 residues in the CDR3.

J is TRBJ2-3 and V is TRBV7-9; D not certain. This CDR3 has 14 amino acids. Germline V lookup: CDR1 SEHNR, CDR2 FQNEAQ (reference sequence). The V end lost 5 bases, the J end lost 6 bases, and 15 bases lay between the germline ends. CDR3 DNA sequence: TGTGCCAGCAGCCTAACTACCACCTCGGATACGCAGTATTTT. It encodes CASSLTTTSDTQYF.

This chain links TRBV5-4 with TRBJ1-2, with 9 positions matching TRBD1. V lost 2 bases, J lost 2 bases, and 1 base stayed unmatched. The germline gives CDR1 SGHNT, CDR2 YYREEE (reference sequence). CDR3 size: 14 residues. This CDR3 is CASSLGQGNYGYTF. CDR3 nucleotides: TGTGCCAGCAGCTTAGGACAGGGGAACTATGGCTACACCTTC.

The rearrangement joins TRBV11-3 to TRBJ2-2; possibly TRBD2 for D (6 bases). The CDR3 extends over 17 amino acids. Germline CDR1 SGHNT, CDR2 YENEEA. V lost 5 bases, J lost 5 bases, and 21 bases lay in between. As DNA, the CDR3 is TGTGCCAGCAGCCCTTTGGGCGGATTAGGGAGGACCGGGGAGCTGTTTTTT. This sequence encodes CASSPLGGLGRTGELFF.

This chain joins TRBV12-5 and TRBJ2-6; 7 nucleotides match TRBD1. Germline-derived CDR1 and CDR2 are LGHNT and FRNRAP. This CDR3 has 17 residues. Trimming cost V 9 bases and J 0 bases; bases outside gene matches: 11. CDR3 DNA sequence: TGTGCTAGCACTCCGGGACAGCCTTACTCTGGGGCCAACGTCCTGACTTTC. Translating it yields CASTPGQPYSGANVLTF.

V usage is TRBV11-3 and J usage is TRBJ2-3; 10 nucleotides match TRBD2. The germline gives CDR1 SGHNT, CDR2 YENEEA. This CDR3 comprises 17 residues. V was pared by 5 bases and J by 1 base, with 9 bases of the junction left unmatched. The CDR3 DNA follows: TGTGCCAGCAGCACGATACTAGCGGGGAGCCGCACAGATACGCAGTATTTT. Translated, it gives CASSTILAGSRTDTQYF.

The chain links TRBV10-3 to TRBJ1-2, with 12 bases matching TRBD1. V was clipped by 2 bases and J by 5 bases; unmatched bases: 9. The germline V gene has CDR1 ENHRY and CDR2 SYGVKD. The length of the CDR3 is 17 residues. For the CDR3, the DNA is TGTGCCATCAGTGAGCCGGATGGGACAGGGGGCGCGTATGGCTACACCTTC. Translation gives CAISEPDGTGGAYGYTF.

V and J are TRBV30 and TRBJ1-5; 8 bases fit TRBD1. CDR3 length: 16 amino acids. The V and J ends lost 3 bases and 2 bases, in that order; junction bases with no gene match: 9. Germline assignment: CDR1 GTSNPN and CDR2 SVGIG (reference sequence). As DNA, the CDR3 is TGTGCCTGGAGCGGATCCGGGACAGGTGGCAATCAGCCCCAGCATTTT. It is translated as CAWSGSGTGGNQPQHF.

The chain couples TRBV2 to TRBJ2-7; TRBD2 is a possible D gene (6 bases). Germline lookup yields CDR1 SNHLY and CDR2 FYNNEI. The CDR3 extends over 15 amino acids. V shed 3 bases and J shed 3 bases, with 15 bases lying between them. Here the CDR3 reads CASSEPGTWNYEQYF. CDR3 bases: TGTGCCAGCAGTGAGCCCGGGACTTGGAACTACGAGCAGTACTTC.

The chain has TRBV13 and TRBJ2-3; perhaps TRBD2 as D (6 bases). The germline V gene has CDR1 PRHDT and CDR2 FYEKMQ (reference sequence). Trimming left V 3 bases short and J 2 bases short, with 18 bases between. CDR3 length equals 17 residues. The CDR3 DNA reads as TGTGCCAGCAGCTTCCCCGATGACGGGGGATACACAGATACGCAGTATTTT. Protein sequence: CASSFPDDGGYTDTQYF.

V and J are TRBV18 and TRBJ1-2; TRBD1 matches at 9 bases. The germline V gene encodes CDR1 KGHSH and CDR2 LQKENI. The ends lost 4 bases at V and 6 bases at J; junction bases unmatched: 3. This CDR3 comprises 13 residues. In DNA form, the CDR3 reads TGTGCCAGCTCACTCCGGACAGGGGATGGCTACACCTTC. Translating it yields CASSLRTGDGYTF.

The chain carries TRBV2 and TRBJ2-6; D is unresolved. The ends were cut back, 7 bases at V and 3 bases at J, with 10 bases in the middle. The CDR3 is 14 amino acids. Germline assignment: CDR1 SNHLY and CDR2 FYNNEI. The CDR3 region is CASKYIGGANVLTF. The CDR3 DNA reads TGTGCCAGCAAGTATATTGGTGGGGCCAACGTCCTGACTTTC.

The chain employs TRBV14 and TRBJ2-3; TRBD2 matches 8 bases. With 4 bases clipped from V and 7 bases from J, the junction kept 10 bases outside the gene matches. This CDR3 spans 15 amino acids. Germline V lookup: CDR1 SGHDN, CDR2 FVKESK. The CDR3 region is CASSPRGALLYTQYF. DNA of the CDR3: TGTGCCAGCAGCCCGCGGGGGGCCCTACTCTATACGCAGTATTTT.

The chain uses TRBV15 and TRBJ1-4, with D perhaps matching TRBD1 (6 bases). The ends were cut back, 3 bases at V and 7 bases at J, with 18 bases in the middle. Per germline, CDR1 LNHNV and CDR2 YYDKDF (reference sequence). The CDR3 runs 16 residues. The DNA of the CDR3 is TGTGCCACCAGCAGGGGGATGGGGGGCGCGGTTGAAAAACTGTTTTTT. Its translation is CATSRGMGGAVEKLFF.

This clone was recorded only once. V and J are TRBV19 and TRBJ1-4; D perhaps matches TRBD1 (5 bases). Deletions cut 3 bases from V and 3 bases from J, with 11 bases between. Germline loops: CDR1 LNHDA, CDR2 SQIVND (reference sequence). There are 15 residues in the CDR3. CDR3 in DNA: TGTGCCAGTAGTATGGCGAGGGGAGCTAATGAAAAACTGTTTTTT. Protein product: CASSMARGANEKLFF.

The gene calls are TRBV19 and TRBJ1-2; tentatively, D is TRBD1 (5 bases). The CDR3 covers 14 residues. The V gene lost 4 bases and the J gene lost 4 bases, with 13 bases spanning the gap. From germline, CDR1 is LNHDA and CDR2 SQIVND (reference sequence). This chain's CDR3 is CASSRDSKLYGYTF. CDR3 nucleotides: TGTGCCAGTAGTAGAGACAGCAAACTCTATGGCTACACCTTC.

The chain joins TRBV10-3 to TRBJ2-5; the D gene could be TRBD1 or TRBD2 (5 bases each). Trimming left V 2 bases short and J 4 bases short, with 5 bases between. This CDR3 region has 12 residues. Germline V gene sequence: CDR1 ENHRY, CDR2 SYGVKD. Here the CDR3 DNA reads TGTGCCATCAGTGAGGGGGGAGAGACCCAGTACTTC. It specifies CAISEGGETQYF.

This chain joins TRBV7-6 and TRBJ2-5; the match to TRBD2 covers 8 bases. V lost 5 bases, J lost 4 bases, and 12 bases stayed unmatched. This CDR3 spans 16 amino acids. CDR1 is SGHVS and CDR2 is FNYEAQ in the germline V gene. The CDR3 protein is CASSGGVAGLGETQYF. CDR3 nucleotides: TGTGCCAGCAGCGGAGGAGTAGCGGGGTTAGGAGAGACCCAGTACTTC.

The rearrangement links TRBV29-1 to TRBJ2-7; a possible D gene is TRBD1 (5 bases). The V gene lost 1 base and the J gene lost 4 bases, with 8 bases spanning the gap. CDR3 size: 12 residues. The germline CDR1 and CDR2 sequences are SQVTM and ANQGSEA. The CDR3 loop is CSVEGQGYEQYF. The CDR3 DNA follows: TGCAGCGTTGAAGGTCAGGGATACGAGCAGTACTTC.

The CDR3 protein is CASRAGTSGGHTDTQYF. CDR3 bases: TGTGCCAGCAGGGCCGGGACTAGCGGGGGGCACACAGATACGCAGTATTTT. V gene TRBV27 combines with J gene TRBJ2-3, with 15 nucleotides matching TRBD2. Germline CDR1 is MNHEY and CDR2 is SMNVEV (reference sequence). This CDR3 has 17 amino acids. V lost 6 bases and J lost 2; bases outside the gene matches: 6.

The chain recombines TRBV11-1 with TRBJ2-7; D not resolved. Germline V CDR1 and CDR2: SGHAT, FQDESV (reference sequence). V lost 2 bases, J lost 6 bases, and 2 bases lay in between. This CDR3 is 10 amino acids long. CDR3 DNA sequence: TGTGCCAGCAGCTTATCCGAGCAGTACTTC. It translates to CASSLSEQYF.

This chain connects TRBV27 to TRBJ2-5, with D perhaps TRBD2 (6 bases). The CDR3 loop spans 11 amino acids. V was pared by 6 bases and J by 7 bases, with 9 bases between. Germline V CDR1 and CDR2: MNHEY, SMNVEV (reference sequence). The CDR3 loop is CASSLGGTQYF. The DNA of the CDR3 is TGTGCCAGCAGCCTGGGAGGGACCCAGTACTTC.

The chain couples TRBV2 to TRBJ1-5, with D perhaps TRBD1 (5 bases). Per germline, CDR1 SNHLY and CDR2 FYNNEI. This CDR3 is 15 amino acids long. Trimming removed 8 bases from V and 2 bases from J, with 16 bases in between. The CDR3 here is CASGGGTGGNQPQHF. Written as DNA, the CDR3 is TGTGCCAGCGGGGGGGGGACCGGGGGCAATCAGCCCCAGCATTTT.

This clone was seen a few times. The V call is TRBV4-1, the J call TRBJ1-6, with 8 bases matching TRBD1. V dropped 4 bases and J dropped 9; count of bases not matched to a gene: 14. The CDR3 extends over 17 amino acids. CDR1 is MGHRA and CDR2 is YSYEKL in the germline V gene. The CDR3 is CASSRDGQGPSGSPLHF. CDR3 coding DNA: TGCGCCAGCAGCCGAGACGGACAGGGTCCATCCGGTTCACCCCTCCACTTT.